A single sample is the source of the 32 T cell receptor beta chains below, sequenced in a study of control samples from healthy donors and cancer patients. The data were produced by immunoSEQ multiplex PCR, yet TCRdb's version contains in-frame clones alone and is incomplete. The table lists approximately 17,000 clones, about 88% of them singletons, with 25% to 40% in the top ten. Source material: PBMCs. These receptors all come from a man in his 60s with head and neck cancer.

The gene calls are TRBV6-2 or TRBV6-3 and TRBJ2-1; 8 positions match TRBD2. V gave up 6 bases and J gave up 0 bases; unmatched junction bases: 4. The CDR3 contains 15 residues. Germline CDR1 MNHEY, CDR2 SVGEGT. The chain's CDR3 is CASSLSGGSYNEQFF. The CDR3 region has the DNA TGTGCCAGCAGCCTAAGCGGGGGCTCCTACAATGAGCAGTTCTTC.

The V and J genes are TRBV6-6 and TRBJ2-5; D might be TRBD2 (5 bases). The CDR3 has 15 amino acids. Trimming took off 0 bases at V and 9 bases at J, with 17 bases between the two ends. CDR1 and CDR2 (germline): MNHNY, SVGAGI (reference sequence). The CDR3 nucleotides read TGTGCCAGCAGTTACTCGCGAAACTTCGGAGGCGCCCAGTACTTC. Its protein is CASSYSRNFGGAQYF.

This clone was found once. The rearrangement joins TRBV3-1 (or the pseudogene TRBV3-2) to TRBJ2-1, with TRBD2 as a possible D gene (5 bases). Germline CDR1 is LGHDT and CDR2 is YNNKEL (reference sequence). Between the trimmed V and J ends, which lost 4 bases and 8 bases, there was a span of 9 bases. The CDR3 consists of 12 residues. The CDR3 loop reads CASSRTGYEQFF. Here the CDR3 DNA reads TGTGCCAGCAGCCGAACGGGGTATGAGCAGTTCTTC.

In this sample, this clone turned up once. The genes are TRBV5-1 and TRBJ1-1; weak D call: TRBD1 (6 bases). Germline V gives CDR1 SGHRS, CDR2 YFSETQ. The CDR3 length is 15 residues. The V end lost 0 bases, the J end lost 2 bases, and 11 bases lay between the germline ends. The CDR3 region has the DNA TGCGCCAGCAGCTTGGGATTACAGGGAAACACTGAAGCTTTCTTT. This codes for CASSLGLQGNTEAFF.

The gene calls are TRBV29-1 and TRBJ1-2, with D unresolved. From germline, CDR1 is SQVTM and CDR2 ANQGSEA. The CDR3 runs 12 residues. The ends were cut back, 8 bases at V and 7 bases at J, with 17 bases in the middle. CDR3 DNA: TGCAGCTTGGCCGACACGGCCGGTGGCTACACCTTC. This encodes CSLADTAGGYTF.

The J gene is TRBJ2-5, the V gene TRBV6-5; a weak D match, TRBD1 (5 bases). Between the trimmed V and J ends, which lost 8 bases and 5 bases, there was a span of 9 bases. Germline CDR1 is MNHEY and CDR2 is SVGAGI. This CDR3 comprises 11 residues. This CDR3 reads CASQGRETQYF. In DNA, the CDR3 is TGTGCCAGCCAGGGTCGCGAGACCCAGTACTTC.

The chain carries TRBV18 and TRBJ2-4, with D maybe TRBD2 (6 bases). Germline lookup yields CDR1 KGHSH and CDR2 LQKENI. V dropped 0 bases and J dropped 4 bases, with 13 bases sitting between them. The CDR3 has 16 residues. CDR3 nucleotides: TGTGCCAGCTCACCACCGCTAATCGGAGGGAAAAACATTCAGTACTTC. Amino acid sequence: CASSPPLIGGKNIQYF.

The chain is built from TRBV29-1 and TRBJ1-2; 7 nucleotides match TRBD1. The CDR3 has 13 residues. V trimming: 2 bases; J trimming: 7 bases; junction bases outside the gene matches: 7. CDR1 and CDR2 (germline): SQVTM, ANQGSEA. The CDR3 loop is CSVEWFPGGGYTF. The CDR3 DNA sequence: TGCAGCGTTGAATGGTTTCCAGGGGGTGGCTACACCTTC.

The chain combines TRBV6-5 with TRBJ2-7, with 10 bases identical to TRBD2. This CDR3 spans 14 amino acids. The germline V gene encodes CDR1 MNHEY and CDR2 SVGAGI. V shed 6 bases and J 4 bases; nucleotides not matched to a gene: 6. The CDR3, as DNA: TGTGCCAGCAGGGGAGCGGGGGGGTTGTACGAGCAGTACTTC. Protein: CASRGAGGLYEQYF.

The V and J genes are TRBV13 and TRBJ2-7; D is perhaps TRBD1 or TRBD2 (5 bases each). Per germline, CDR1 PRHDT and CDR2 FYEKMQ (reference sequence). The CDR3 is 14 residues long. V was pared by 5 bases and J by 2 bases, with 13 bases between. The CDR3 bases are TGTGCCAGCAGCGTCCGTAGGGGACCCTACGAGCAGTACTTC. Its translation: CASSVRRGPYEQYF. Combining the CDR3 with reference TRBV13 and TRBJ2-7 gives the whole variable domain AAGVIQSPRHLIKEKRETATLKCYPIPRHDTVYWYQQGPGQDPQFLISFYEKMQSDKGSIPDRFSAQQFSDYHSELNMSSLELGDSALYFCASSVRRGPYEQYFGPGTRLTVT.

This clone was picked up a small number of times. The rearrangement uses TRBV10-3 and TRBJ2-7, with 10 bases aligning to TRBD1. Germline loops: CDR1 ENHRY, CDR2 SYGVKD. The CDR3 is made up of 13 amino acids. J was trimmed by 7 bases and V by 4 bases; bases with no gene match: 4. This chain's CDR3 is CAISVDRGNEQYF. Written as DNA, the CDR3 is TGTGCCATCAGTGTGGACAGGGGGAATGAGCAGTACTTC.

J is TRBJ2-7 and V is TRBV6-1; D remains unclear. CDR1 is MNHNS, CDR2 SASEGT, per germline. V lost 3 bases and J 3 bases, leaving 9 bases between the germline ends. The CDR3 runs to 13 residues. The CDR3 spells CASSDRAYYEQYF. The CDR3 coding sequence is TGTGCCAGCAGTGATAGGGCTTACTACGAGCAGTACTTC.

This sequence joins TRBV19 and TRBJ1-1; a possible D gene is TRBD1 (6 bases). CDR1 is LNHDA and CDR2 is SQIVND in the germline V gene (reference sequence). This CDR3 contains 16 residues. V was trimmed by 9 bases and J by 1 base, leaving 21 bases between them. The CDR3 DNA reads as TGTGCCAGCCGCTCCGGGACATCCGGAAGGAACACTGAAGCTTTCTTT. Translation gives CASRSGTSGRNTEAFF.

This chain uses TRBV18 with TRBJ2-1, with D perhaps TRBD1 or TRBD2 (5 bases each). Per the germline V gene, CDR1 is KGHSH and CDR2 is LQKENI. V was clipped by 3 bases and J by 6 bases, with 9 bases between them. There are 13 residues in the CDR3. The CDR3 DNA reads TGTGCCAGCTCACCGGTGGGGGTCAATGAGCAGTTCTTC. Translated: CASSPVGVNEQFF.

This clone occurred once. This sequence joins TRBV5-1 and TRBJ1-1; a possible D gene is TRBD1 (5 bases). Germline V CDR1 and CDR2: SGHRS, YFSETQ. The length of the CDR3 is 15 residues. Trimming took 0 bases from V and 6 from J, leaving 15 bases between them. CDR3 amino acids: CASSLAWQGVAEAFF. DNA of the CDR3: TGCGCCAGCAGCTTGGCCTGGCAGGGAGTGGCTGAAGCTTTCTTT.

This clone was counted once. V gene TRBV29-1 combines with J gene TRBJ2-3; perhaps TRBD2 as D (5 bases). The CDR3 loop spans 13 amino acids. Trimming pared 1 base from V and 0 bases from J, leaving 5 bases between. Germline CDR1 and CDR2: SQVTM and ANQGSEA. CDR3 sequence reads: CSVEAGSTDTQYF. Here the CDR3 DNA reads TGCAGCGTTGAAGCGGGGAGCACAGATACGCAGTATTTT.

The genes are TRBV7-3 and TRBJ1-6; no clear D. There are 15 residues in the CDR3. The V and J ends lost 2 bases and 12 bases respectively, with 17 bases between them. The germline CDR1 and CDR2 sequences are SGHTA and FQGTGA. In DNA form, the CDR3 reads TGTGCCAGCAGCTTATGGGGTCCCCGGGGTGTACCCCTCCACTTT. Residues: CASSLWGPRGVPLHF.

V is TRBV7-9 and J is TRBJ1-6; the D is unclear. Germline loops: CDR1 SEHNR, CDR2 FQNEAQ (reference sequence). V was trimmed by 7 bases and J by 2 bases, leaving 9 bases between them. The CDR3 is 14 residues long. The CDR3 coding sequence is TGTGCCAGCACCGCCGGGGCCTATAATTCACCCCTCCACTTT. It codes for CASTAGAYNSPLHF.

This sequence joins TRBV7-9 and TRBJ2-3; TRBD1 is a possible D gene (6 bases). The V end lost 4 bases, the J end lost 1 base, and 15 bases lay between the germline ends. This CDR3 spans 16 amino acids. Germline V gene sequence: CDR1 SEHNR, CDR2 FQNEAQ (reference sequence). The CDR3 DNA reads TGTGCCAGCAGCTCCCGTTGGGGGCCCCGCACAGATACGCAGTATTTT. Translated: CASSSRWGPRTDTQYF.

J is TRBJ1-4 and V is TRBV7-9; D gene uncertain. The CDR3 loop spans 13 amino acids. Per germline, CDR1 SEHNR and CDR2 FQNEAQ (reference sequence). The V and J ends lost 5 bases and 7 bases respectively, with 11 bases between them. This CDR3 is CASSPPAGEKLFF. CDR3 in DNA: TGTGCCAGCAGCCCTCCGGCGGGTGAAAAACTGTTTTTT.

The chain uses TRBV6-5 and TRBJ2-5; unclear D gene. Per germline, CDR1 MNHEY and CDR2 SVGAGI. This CDR3 has 15 amino acids. The germline V and J ends were trimmed by 0 bases and 0 bases, with 8 bases remaining between them. The CDR3 nucleotides are TGTGCCAGCAGTTACTCGTGGGGAAACCAAGAGACCCAGTACTTC. Residues: CASSYSWGNQETQYF.

The sample holds one count of this clone. This sequence joins TRBV5-1 and TRBJ2-1, with 8 nucleotides matching TRBD1. The CDR3 contains 13 residues. The germline V gene encodes CDR1 SGHRS and CDR2 YFSETQ. Trimming cost V 4 bases and J 10 bases; bases outside gene matches: 7. CDR3 sequence reads: CASSSGQGREQFF. In nucleotides, the CDR3 is TGCGCCAGCAGCAGCGGACAGGGTCGCGAGCAGTTCTTC.

This clone was found once. The chain recombines TRBV3-1 (or the pseudogene TRBV3-2) with TRBJ2-2, with D unclear. V was trimmed by 2 bases and J by 0 bases, leaving 10 bases between them. The CDR3 extends over 16 amino acids. Germline V lookup: CDR1 LGHDT, CDR2 YNNKEL (reference sequence). CDR3 sequence: CASSQRLPANTGELFF. The CDR3 nucleotides read TGTGCCAGCAGCCAAAGACTTCCCGCGAACACCGGGGAGCTGTTTTTT.

The chain recombines TRBV7-9 with TRBJ1-5, with TRBD1 as a possible D gene (5 bases). Deletions cut 4 bases from V and 2 bases from J, with 9 bases between. The germline CDR1 and CDR2 sequences are SEHNR and FQNEAQ (reference sequence). This CDR3 has 14 residues. CDR3 nucleotide sequence: TGTGCCAGCAGCTGGGAAGGGGGCAATCAGCCCCAGCATTTT. This translates into CASSWEGGNQPQHF.

This clone was counted between two and nine times. V usage is TRBV10-2 and J usage is TRBJ1-4; D not resolved. CDR1 is WSHSY and CDR2 is SAAADI in the germline V gene. The CDR3 extends over 14 amino acids. The V gene lost 3 bases and the J gene lost 5 bases, with 10 bases spanning the gap. The CDR3 region is CASSDPPRNEKLFF. CDR3 nucleotide sequence: TGCGCCAGCAGTGACCCGCCAAGGAATGAAAAACTGTTTTTT.

The chain uses TRBV18 and TRBJ2-7; D is ambiguous. Per germline, CDR1 KGHSH and CDR2 LQKENI. The CDR3 runs to 13 residues. V was trimmed by 0 bases and J by 0 bases, leaving 3 bases between them. The CDR3 nucleotides read TGTGCCAGCTCACCACCGGACTCCTACGAGCAGTACTTC. It is translated as CASSPPDSYEQYF.

V usage is TRBV25-1 and J usage is TRBJ1-4; D gene uncertain. The CDR3 covers 12 residues. Trimming cost V 3 bases and J 10 bases, with 9 bases left between them. CDR1 is MGHDK, CDR2 SYGVNS, per germline. CDR3 DNA sequence: TGTGCCAGCAGTGATGCCGACCGAAAACTGTTTTTT. It specifies CASSDADRKLFF.

The chain combines TRBV5-4 with TRBJ1-4, with unresolved D. Trimming took off 3 bases at V and 7 bases at J, with 16 bases between the two ends. Germline lookup yields CDR1 SGHNT and CDR2 YYREEE (reference sequence). CDR3 size: 15 residues. In nucleotides, the CDR3 is TGTGCCAGCAGCTCGAATGGCTTGATGGTTGAAAAACTGTTTTTT. Its protein is CASSSNGLMVEKLFF.

This clone was detected only once. The V call is TRBV15, the J call TRBJ2-7, with D perhaps given as TRBD1 or TRBD2 (5 bases each). The CDR3 totals 14 residues. Germline CDR1 reads LNHNV; CDR2 reads YYDKDF (reference sequence). The germline V and J ends were trimmed by 0 bases and 3 bases, with 9 bases remaining between them. In DNA, the CDR3 is TGTGCCACCAGCAGAGATGGGGGATACTACGAGCAGTACTTC. This encodes CATSRDGGYYEQYF. The variable domain in full, with the rest retrieved from reference TRBV15 and TRBJ2-7, is DAMVIQNPRYQVTQFGKPVTLSCSQTLNHNVMYWYQQKSSQAPKLLFHYYDKDFNNEADTPDNFQSRRPNTSFCFLDIRSPGLGDTAMYLCATSRDGGYYEQYFGPGTRLTVT.

The chain joins TRBV6-6 to TRBJ1-5; no clear D. V lost 2 bases, J lost 4 bases, and 6 bases lay in between. CDR1 and CDR2 (germline): MNHNY, SVGAGI (reference sequence). This CDR3 has 13 amino acids. This CDR3 reads CASSYQPNQPQHF. The DNA of the CDR3 is TGTGCCAGCAGTTACCAGCCTAATCAGCCCCAGCATTTT.

The CDR3 region is CASSLAVSGRGGSPLHF. In DNA, the CDR3 is TGTGCCAGCAGCTTGGCCGTGAGTGGGAGGGGAGGTTCACCCCTCCACTTT. The chain links TRBV5-6 to TRBJ1-6; maybe TRBD1 (5 bases). The V gene lost 0 bases and the J gene lost 9 bases, with 19 bases spanning the gap. Germline CDR1 is SGHDT and CDR2 is YYEEEE. This CDR3 contains 17 residues.

The rearrangement uses TRBV4-1 and TRBJ1-1, with TRBD1 matching over 8 bases. Unmatched junction bases numbered 9, after V lost 8 bases and J lost 1 base. Germline V CDR1 and CDR2: MGHRA, YSYEKL. The CDR3 spans 15 residues. The CDR3 loop reads CASGPEGQANTEAFF. CDR3 nucleotides: TGCGCCAGCGGGCCCGAGGGACAGGCGAACACTGAAGCTTTCTTT.